The present T cell receptor beta chain was sequenced within a study of blood T cell repertoires in COVID-19. Germline V lookup: CDR1 SGHRS, CDR2 YFSETQ. The CDR3 is made up of 13 amino acids. Trimming removed 0 bases at V and 6 bases at J, with 10 bases between. The method was immunoSEQ multiplex PCR; TCRdb's version includes in-frame clones alone and lacks a portion of them. Here the sample spans 140,000 or so clones, roughly 83% being singletons. This TCR derives from a woman in her 70s with COVID-19, enrolled during active disease. Sequencing was done on a sample of peripheral blood. This chain joins TRBV5-1 and TRBJ2-7; weak D call: TRBD2 (5 bases). In nucleotides, the CDR3 is TGCGCCAGCAGCTTGGTTCGGGAACGCGAGCAGTACTTC. It translates to CASSLVREREQYF. The full variable domain, with the rest looked up from reference TRBV5-1 and TRBJ2-7, is KAGVTQTPRYLIKTRGQQVTLSCSPISGHRSVSWYQQTPGQGLQFLFEYFSETQRNKGNFPGRFSGRQFSNSRSEMNVSTLELGDSALYLCASSLVREREQYFGPGTRLTVT.